The 25 T cell receptor beta chains reported below all come from one sample, sequenced in a study of T cells in Graves' hyperthyroidism and ophthalmopathy. Regions amplified from RNA transcripts were the TCR beta CDR3 regions. HTBI primers were employed in a first-round RT-PCR of the TCR CDR3. TCRdb passed the multiplex PCR reads through MiXCR, listing each CDR3 protein once. The sample lists about 99,000 distinct CDR3 sequences, roughly 50% occurring once. The material sequenced was blood. These receptors all come from a man aged 35-49 years with Graves' hyperthyroidism.

Notes on this clonotype: At one end, the junction sequence differs from germline, possibly due to a read error. The V and J genes are TRBV2 and TRBJ1-4; D gene unclear. The CDR3 runs to 15 residues. Germline assignment: CDR1 SNHLY and CDR2 FYNNEI. In DNA form, the CDR3 reads TGTGCCAGCAATGAACTAGCGACCTACAATGAAAAACTGTTTTTT. Translating it yields CASNELATYNEKLFF.

Remarks on this clonotype: Germline and junction disagree at one end, which may indicate a read error. The chain has TRBV24-1 and TRBJ2-1; perhaps TRBD1 as D (6 bases). The CDR3 runs 16 residues. Per the germline V gene, CDR1 is KGHDR and CDR2 is SFDVKD. The CDR3 DNA is TGTGCCACCAGTGATCCCGGGACACGGGGCGACAATGAGCAGTTCTTT. It specifies CATSDPGTRGDNEQFF.

J is TRBJ2-3 and V is TRBV10-3, with D possibly being TRBD1 or TRBD2 (5 bases each). V lost 8 bases, J lost 2 bases, and 14 bases lay in between. The V gene's germline CDR1 is ENHRY and CDR2 SYGVKD. This CDR3 comprises 14 residues. Here the CDR3 reads CAIRADTNTDTQYF. DNA of the CDR3: TGTGCCATCCGAGCGGACACAAACACAGATACGCAGTATTTT.

This clonotype occurred a few times. The chain has TRBV29-1 and TRBJ1-5; D is perhaps TRBD1 (5 bases). Germline-derived CDR1 and CDR2 are SQVTM and ANQGSEA. This CDR3 region has 16 residues. V lost 3 bases and J lost 0, with 15 bases in between. The CDR3 bases are TGCAGCGTTGAGGCAGGGCCTACGTATAGCAATCAGCCCCAGCATTTT. It codes for CSVEAGPTYSNQPQHF.

The table lists this clonotype with many counts. This chain uses TRBV6-1 with TRBJ1-1; no clear D gene. Germline V gene sequence: CDR1 MNHNS, CDR2 SASEGT. Trimming cost V 1 base and J 11 bases, with 17 bases left between them. This CDR3 spans 14 amino acids. The CDR3 nucleotides read TGTGCCAGCAGTGAAGACTGGAATGGAGTGGAGGCTTTCTTT. Protein: CASSEDWNGVEAFF.

This chain joins TRBV19 and TRBJ2-2, with D hard to call. The germline V gene has CDR1 LNHDA and CDR2 SQIVND (reference sequence). The CDR3 covers 12 residues. Trimming stripped 4 bases from V and 7 bases from J, with 7 bases between. The CDR3 coding sequence is TGTGCCAGTAGTACCTCCAACGGGGAGCTGTTTTTT. This codes for CASSTSNGELFF.

This clonotype was detected only once. Here the CDR3 DNA reads TGCAGTGTAAAGGACGGTCTAGCAGGGGAGCAGTACTTC. It codes for CSVKDGLAGEQYF. The J gene is TRBJ2-7, the V gene TRBV20-1; either TRBD1 or TRBD2 may supply D (5 bases each). CDR1 DFQATT and CDR2 SNEGSKA come from the germline V gene (reference sequence). Between the trimmed V and J ends, which lost 7 bases and 7 bases, there was a span of 20 bases. This CDR3 has 13 residues.

The V call is TRBV14, the J call TRBJ1-4; TRBD1 agrees at 10 bases. The CDR3 runs 14 residues. Germline V lookup: CDR1 SGHDN, CDR2 FVKESK. The V gene end was trimmed by 2 bases and the J gene end by 10 bases; junction bases not matched to a gene: 4. This CDR3 is CASSQWRTGGKLFF. The CDR3, as DNA: TGTGCCAGCAGCCAATGGCGGACAGGGGGAAAACTGTTTTTT. Complete variable domain (other parts from reference TRBV14 and TRBJ1-4): EAGVTQFPSHSVIEKGQTVTLRCDPISGHDNLYWYRRVMGKEIKFLLHFVKESKQDESGMPNNRFLAERTGGTYSTLKVQPAELEDSGVYFCASSQWRTGGKLFFGSGTQLSVL.

In this sample, this clonotype turned up many times. The J gene is TRBJ2-1, the V gene TRBV5-1, with 12 bases identical to TRBD2. Per germline, CDR1 SGHRS and CDR2 YFSETQ. Trimming removed 4 bases from V and 4 bases from J; junction bases left unmatched: 6. There are 16 residues in the CDR3. In nucleotides, the CDR3 is TGCGCCAGCAGCGGAGGACTAGCGGGACGATACAATGAGCAGTTCTTC. Translated, it gives CASSGGLAGRYNEQFF.

This clonotype was seen repeatedly, ten times or more. The CDR3 spells CASSLAKRGQETQYF. Written as DNA, the CDR3 is TGTGCCAGCAGCTTGGCGAAAAGGGGTCAAGAGACCCAGTACTTC. This rearrangement joins TRBV5-4 to TRBJ2-5; D might be TRBD1 (5 bases). Trimming cost V 0 bases and J 2 bases, with 11 bases left between them. The CDR3 is 15 residues long. Germline CDR1 and CDR2: SGHNT and YYREEE (reference sequence). Full variable domain (rest looked up from reference TRBV5-4 and TRBJ2-5): ETGVTQSPTHLIKTRGQQVTLRCSSQSGHNTVSWYQQALGQGPQFIFQYYREEENGRGNFPPRFSGLQFPNYSSELNVNALELDDSALYLCASSLAKRGQETQYFGPGTRLLVL.

The chain is built from TRBV7-8 and TRBJ2-7; TRBD1 agrees at 7 bases. From germline, CDR1 is SGHVS and CDR2 FQNEAQ. The CDR3 runs 15 residues. The J segment lost 2 bases and the V segment lost 6 bases, leaving 10 bases of the junction unmatched. This CDR3 reads CASSPYGQVPYEQYF. The CDR3 nucleotides are TGTGCCAGCAGTCCCTACGGACAGGTTCCCTACGAGCAGTACTTC. Full variable domain (missing parts from reference TRBV7-8 and TRBJ2-7): GAGVSQSPRYKVAKRGQDVALRCDPISGHVSLFWYQQALGQGPEFLTYFQNEAQLDKSGLPSDRFFAERPEGSVSTLKIQRTQQEDSAVYLCASSPYGQVPYEQYFGPGTRLTVT.

This clonotype was seen just once. Given a much more abundant clone one base away, this may be a read error. The chain carries TRBV7-8 and TRBJ2-2; TRBD2 matches at 8 bases. J was trimmed by 3 bases and V by 5 bases; bases with no gene match: 11. CDR3 size: 17 residues. CDR1 and CDR2 from the germline V gene are SGHVS and FQNEAQ. The CDR3 nucleotides are TGTGCCAGCAGCCCGGGTCCCGGGGGGGCTTACACCGGGGAGCTGTTTTTT. Translating it yields CASSPGPGGAYTGELFF.

This clonotype was seen ten or more times. CDR3 loop: CASRKTLGSGYTF. CDR3 bases: TGTGCCAGCAGGAAAACGCTAGGCTCTGGCTACACCTTC. V and J are TRBV7-2 and TRBJ1-2; D is undetermined. Germline V gene data show CDR1 as SGHTA and CDR2 as FQGNSA. V gave up 6 bases and J gave up 7 bases, with 15 bases separating them. The CDR3 totals 13 residues.

The V call is TRBV5-1, the J call TRBJ1-5, with 7 bases aligning to TRBD1. The CDR3 contains 15 residues. Germline CDR1 SGHRS, CDR2 YFSETQ. The J segment lost 7 bases and the V segment lost 5 bases, leaving 12 bases of the junction unmatched. The CDR3 DNA reads TGCGCCAGCAGACTAGCGACAGGGTATAAGCAGCCCCAGCATTTT. Its translation is CASRLATGYKQPQHF.

The chain employs TRBV2 and TRBJ1-5, with 7 bases identical to TRBD1. The CDR3 runs to 14 residues. Trimming removed 7 bases from V and 9 bases from J; junction bases left unmatched: 12. In germline, CDR1 is SNHLY, CDR2 FYNNEI. CDR3 amino acids: CASNLDRWQPPQHF. DNA for the CDR3: TGTGCCAGCAACCTGGACAGGTGGCAACCGCCCCAGCATTTT.

Of note for this clonotype: A read error may produce the germline difference seen at one junction end. The chain carries TRBV7-2 and TRBJ2-2; possible D gene TRBD1, 6 bases. Germline CDR1 SGHTA, CDR2 FQGNSA. The CDR3 covers 14 residues. The CDR3 loop is CASSTGTRDGEQFF. The CDR3 region has the DNA TGTGCCAGCAGCACCGGGACAAGAGATGGCGAGCAGTTTTTT.

This clonotype was seen just once. This sequence joins TRBV2 and TRBJ1-1, with 10 bases matching TRBD1. V was clipped by 4 bases and J by 9 bases; unmatched bases: 14. The CDR3 is 16 amino acids. CDR1 and CDR2 from the germline V gene are SNHLY and FYNNEI. DNA of the CDR3: TGTGCCAGCAGTGGGACAGGGGGTCGACCCGACTATAAAGCTTTCTTT. Translated, it gives CASSGTGGRPDYKAFF.

This clonotype was detected many times. The chain combines TRBV5-1 with TRBJ2-5, with 12 bases aligning to TRBD2. Germline lookup yields CDR1 SGHRS and CDR2 YFSETQ. The CDR3 totals 16 residues. Losses at the gene ends were 4 bases for V and 1 base for J; bases not matched to a gene: 5. The CDR3 DNA sequence: TGCGCCAGCAGCACGGGACTAGCGGGTGGCCAAGAGACCCAGTACTTC. Its protein product is CASSTGLAGGQETQYF.

This clonotype has ten or more counts. This chain connects TRBV11-2 to TRBJ2-3; TRBD2 might be the D (5 bases). V dropped 0 bases and J dropped 1 base, with 5 bases sitting between them. Germline V lookup: CDR1 SGHAT, CDR2 FQNNGV. This CDR3 has 14 residues. The CDR3 bases are TGTGCCAGCAGCTTAGATAGCGGCACAGATACGCAGTATTTT. Protein sequence: CASSLDSGTDTQYF.

This rearrangement joins TRBV9 to TRBJ2-7, with 9 bases identical to TRBD1. The CDR3 has 15 residues. Germline CDR1 reads SGDLS; CDR2 reads YYNGEE. The junction had 5 bases not matched to a gene; V was cut back by 0 bases and J by 4 bases. The CDR3 nucleotides are TGTGCCAGCAGCGTAGCCGGGACAGGGTCATACGAGCAGTACTTC. It yields the protein CASSVAGTGSYEQYF.

This clonotype was seen ten or more times. The chain employs TRBV6-6 and TRBJ1-1; the D gene is possibly TRBD1 (5 bases). The germline gives CDR1 MNHNY, CDR2 SVGAGI (reference sequence). V shed 6 bases and J shed 2 bases, with 13 bases lying between them. There are 14 residues in the CDR3. DNA for the CDR3: TGTGCCAGCAGGGGACCTGACAGAAACACTGAAGCTTTCTTT. Residues: CASRGPDRNTEAFF.

Points on this clonotype: A much larger clone sits a single nucleotide away, making a read error possible. The chain is built from TRBV7-2 and TRBJ2-7; 7 bases agree with TRBD2. The CDR3 spans 15 residues. Germline-derived CDR1 and CDR2 are SGHTA and FQGNSA. V shed 6 bases, J shed 7 bases, and the junction held 15 bases outside the gene matches. CDR3 nucleotides: TGTGCCAGCAGTTACAATTCAGGGAGGGTTAGTGAGCAGTACTTC. This translates into CASSYNSGRVSEQYF.

This clonotype was observed many times. This chain joins TRBV12-3 or TRBV12-4 and TRBJ1-2; D is perhaps TRBD1 (5 bases). V dropped 5 bases and J dropped 5 bases, with 9 bases sitting between them. There are 12 residues in the CDR3. CDR3 sequence: CASSPRGYGYTF. The CDR3 DNA reads as TGTGCCAGCAGTCCTCGGGGGTATGGCTACACCTTC.

The CDR3 coding sequence is TGTGCCAGCTGGGCGGGTAAACAGGGTACAGAGGCAGATACGCAGTATTTT. It yields the protein CASWAGKQGTEADTQYF. This chain joins TRBV6-5 and TRBJ2-3; D is perhaps TRBD1 (6 bases). Trimming took off 8 bases at V and 4 bases at J, with 25 bases between the two ends. CDR1 and CDR2 (germline): MNHEY, SVGAGI. CDR3 length equals 17 residues.

This chain links TRBV28 with TRBJ1-6; a possible D gene is TRBD1 (5 bases). The CDR3 is 16 residues long. Trimming removed 6 bases at V and 3 bases at J, with 15 bases between. Germline assignment: CDR1 MDHEN and CDR2 SYDVKM. DNA for the CDR3: TGTGCCAGCAGCCTTGGGGGAAGCTTCTATAATTCACCCCTCCACTTT. Protein: CASSLGGSFYNSPLHF.